This T cell receptor (beta chain) was identified in a study of T cells in Graves' hyperthyroidism and ophthalmopathy. The CDR3 length is 15 residues. Germline V gene sequence: CDR1 SGHRS, CDR2 YFSETQ. J gave up 4 bases and V 0 bases, and 3 bases lay outside the gene matches. It was RNA transcripts that yielded the amplified TCR beta CDR3 regions. The HTBI primer set served for first-round RT-PCR of the TCR CDR3. TCRdb passed the multiplex PCR reads through MiXCR, listing each CDR3 protein once. The table records about 590,000 distinct CDR3 sequences, 12% to 15% of them present only once. In its sample, this clonotype was seen many times.

Sequencing was done on a sample of blood. This receptor was identified in a woman between 18 and 30 years old with Graves' ophthalmopathy. V and J are TRBV5-1 and TRBJ2-7, with 11 nucleotides matching TRBD1. DNA for the CDR3: TGCGCCAGCAGCTTGGATGGACAGGGGGCATACGAGCAGTACTTC. It yields the protein CASSLDGQGAYEQYF. Drawing the rest from reference TRBV5-1 and TRBJ2-7, the complete variable domain is KAGVTQTPRYLIKTRGQQVTLSCSPISGHRSVSWYQQTPGQGLQFLFEYFSETQRNKGNFPGRFSGRQFSNSRSEMNVSTLELGDSALYLCASSLDGQGAYEQYFGPGTRLTVT.